A selection of T cell receptor beta chains follows, all from one sample in a study of shared clonotypes between healthy human individuals. Repertoires were generated with immunoSEQ multiplex PCR, while TCRdb's copy carries only in-frame clones and drops some. The sample lists 2 million to 2.5 million clones, 93% occurring once. The sample was naive CD8+ T cells from PBMCs. The receptors stem from a man younger than 30 in good health. Some clones in this sample may be carry-over from other donors' samples. Both conserved end residues are part of each CDR3. A D gene is named only where the DNA matches it firmly. A row's size may be missing; if present it is once, few, many or a size class.

v_gene	d_gene	abundance	j_gene	CDR3nt	CDR3aa
TRBV28	TRBD2	.	TRBJ2-1	TGTGCCAGCAGTCCTCAGCGGGAGGGTGTTCTCTGGGAGCAGTTCTTC	CASSPQREGVLWEQFF
TRBV5-1	.	.	TRBJ1-6	TGCGCCAGCAGCTTTATGGGGAGCTCCTATAATTCACCCCTCCACTTT	CASSFMGSSYNSPLHF
TRBV19	.	once	TRBJ2-1	TGTGCCAGTAGCACCTTTGGGGGGAGCTATGAGCAGTTCTTC	CASSTFGGSYEQFF
TRBV9	.	.	TRBJ2-1	TGTGCCAGCAGCGTTGGCGGCTCACTCTACAATGAGCAGTTCTTC	CASSVGGSLYNEQFF
TRBV4-1	.	.	TRBJ2-7	TGCGCCAGCAGCTCCAAGACAGGTTCCTACGAGCAGTACTTC	CASSSKTGSYEQYF
TRBV6-6	TRBD2	.	TRBJ2-5	TGTGCCAGCAGTCCTATAGCGGGAGATCGTGAGACCCAGTACTTC	CASSPIAGDRETQYF
TRBV4-3	.	.	TRBJ2-5	TGCGCCAGCAGCCAAGACAGGGGGGTTGAGACCCAGTACTTC	CASSQDRGVETQYF
TRBV7-9	TRBD1	.	TRBJ2-1	TGTGCCAGCAGCTCGCCGGGACAGGGGGCTGGTGAGCAGTTCTTC	CASSSPGQGAGEQFF
TRBV28	.	.	TRBJ2-7	TGTGCCAGCAGTAAATTGGGGAGAGGGCCAGAAGGATGGGGCTACGAGCAGTACTTC	CASSKLGRGPEGWGYEQYF
TRBV19	.	.	TRBJ1-1	TGTGCCAGTAGTTTAGGGTTGAACACTGAAGCTTTCTTT	CASSLGLNTEAFF
TRBV6-1	TRBD1	.	TRBJ2-7	TGTGCCAGCAGAGGAAGGGACAGGGGAGTTGAGGAGCAGTACTTC	CASRGRDRGVEEQYF
TRBV9	TRBD2	.	TRBJ2-1	TGTGCCAGCAGCGTAGCTGGGACTAGCGGGAGTGGTGAGCAGTTCTTC	CASSVAGTSGSGEQFF
TRBV7-9	.	.	TRBJ1-4	TGTGCCAGCAGCTTAGCGCACCCGACAGGTCATTATGAAAAACTGTTTTTT	CASSLAHPTGHYEKLFF
TRBV15	.	.	TRBJ2-1	TGTGCCACCAGCAGGGCCACAAAAAGAGTAGGCTACAATGAGCAGTTCTTC	CATSRATKRVGYNEQFF
TRBV10-3	TRBD2	.	TRBJ2-7	TGTGCCATCAGTGAGCCGAAGGGACTAGCCACCTACGAGCAGTACTTC	CAISEPKGLATYEQYF
TRBV27	TRBD2	.	TRBJ2-7	TGTGCCAGCAGTTCGCCTAGCGGGAGCCCTCCTAGGGAGCAGTACTTC	CASSSPSGSPPREQYF
TRBV25-1	.	few	TRBJ1-1	TGTGCCAGCAGTGTGGGGGTAACTGAAGCTTTCTTT	CASSVGVTEAFF
TRBV5-1	.	.	TRBJ2-4	TGCGCCAGCAGCTTCGGCAGTAAAAACATTCAGTACTTC	CASSFGSKNIQYF
TRBV5-6	.	.	TRBJ2-7	TGTGCCAGCAGCTTGGGTCTCACCGAGCAGTACTTC	CASSLGLTEQYF
TRBV27	.	.	TRBJ2-1	TGTGCCAGCAGTTTATTAAGCAGGGGGGACGATGAGCAGTTCTTC	CASSLLSRGDDEQFF
TRBV9	.	once	TRBJ2-1	TGTGCCAGCAGCTCACCCAGACAGGCTGAAGCGTACAGCTCCTACAATGAGCAGTTCTTC	CASSSPRQAEAYSSYNEQFF
TRBV15	.	.	TRBJ2-1	TGTGCCACCAGCGGACTTGGGTCCTCCTACAATGAGCAGTTCTTC	CATSGLGSSYNEQFF
TRBV6-6	TRBD1	.	TRBJ2-7	TGTGCCAGCAGTTGGGACAGATCCTACGAGCAGTACTTC	CASSWDRSYEQYF
TRBV10-2	.	.	TRBJ1-5	TGCGCCAGCAGTAGCAGGAGTCAGCCCCAGCATTTT	CASSSRSQPQHF
TRBV28	.	.	TRBJ1-1	TGTGCCAGCACCCAAGGGTACACTGAAGCTTTCTTT	CASTQGYTEAFF
TRBV10-3	.	few	TRBJ1-2	TGTGCCATCAGTGAGGAGGAAGAGAGAGTCCGAGGCTACACCTTC	CAISEEEERVRGYTF
TRBV7-8	TRBD1	.	TRBJ1-2	TGTGCCAGCAGCTTCATTGGGACAGGGCTTTATGGCTACACCTTC	CASSFIGTGLYGYTF
TRBV27	.	.	TRBJ2-1	TGTGCCAGCGGGCAAAGCCTCAATGAGCAGTTCTTC	CASGQSLNEQFF
TRBV7-9	TRBD1	.	TRBJ1-2	TGTGCCAGCAGCACTTTCGGGACAGGAGATCTCTATGGCTACACCTTC	CASSTFGTGDLYGYTF
TRBV7-9	.	.	TRBJ2-3	TGTGCCAGCAGCTCCGGACGGATCCGCGATACGCAGTATTTT	CASSSGRIRDTQYF
TRBV28	TRBD1	.	TRBJ2-7	TGTGCCAGCAGACCTCTTCCGGGACAGCGCTACGAGCAGTACTTC	CASRPLPGQRYEQYF
TRBV7-8	TRBD1	.	TRBJ2-3	TGTGCCAGCAGCCCCCTTCTCACAGGGGCTTGGGGAGATACGCAGTATTTT	CASSPLLTGAWGDTQYF
TRBV15	.	.	TRBJ2-7	TGTGCCACCAGCAGAGTGGCGGGCGTCGAGCAGTACTTC	CATSRVAGVEQYF
TRBV7-3	TRBD2	.	TRBJ2-7	TGTGCCAGCAGCCCCAGCGGGGGCTCCTACGAGCAGTACTTC	CASSPSGGSYEQYF
TRBV7-8	.	.	TRBJ2-1	TGTGCCAGCAGCCGCGGCCCTGGATTGGGTGAGCAGTTCTTC	CASSRGPGLGEQFF
TRBV5-6	TRBD2	.	TRBJ2-7	TGTGCCAGCAGCCCCGGGACTACTTACGAGCAGTACTTC	CASSPGTTYEQYF
TRBV7-8	.	.	TRBJ1-3	TGTGCCAGCAGCTTAGACAGATTTTACTCTGGAAACACCATATATTTT	CASSLDRFYSGNTIYF
TRBV10-3	TRBD2	.	TRBJ2-7	TGTGCCATCAGCGGGACTAGCGGATCCTACGAGCAGTACTTC	CAISGTSGSYEQYF
TRBV28	.	.	TRBJ2-2	TGTGCCAGCAGTTTATCCTACACGGGGGGGGAGCTGTTTTTT	CASSLSYTGGELFF
TRBV27	.	.	TRBJ2-1	TGTGCCACCAAACCGACGGGCTCCTACAATGAGCAGTTCTTC	CATKPTGSYNEQFF
TRBV6-5	.	.	TRBJ2-7	TGTGCCAGCAGTTATTCGAGACAGGGCGGGAGCTACGAGCAGTACTTC	CASSYSRQGGSYEQYF
TRBV6-6	TRBD1	.	TRBJ1-1	TGTGCCAGCAGTCGGACAGGGGTAAGCACTGAAGCTTTCTTT	CASSRTGVSTEAFF
TRBV19	.	.	TRBJ2-5	TGTGCCAGTAGCCGTAAAAAGACCCAGTACTTC	CASSRKKTQYF
TRBV7-3	.	.	TRBJ2-1	TGTGCCAGCAGCTTTGAGGCGGGTTACCTCAATGAGCAGTTCTTC	CASSFEAGYLNEQFF
TRBV5-1	.	.	TRBJ2-3	TGCGCCAGCAGCTTTTTATGGAGAACCGACCGGATTACAGATACGCAGTATTTT	CASSFLWRTDRITDTQYF
TRBV5-1	TRBD1	.	TRBJ1-3	TGCGCCAGCAGCTTGACAGGGGGAGGAAACACCATATATTTT	CASSLTGGGNTIYF
TRBV4-1	.	.	TRBJ1-4	TGCGCCAGCAGCCAAGGCCCGGGAACTAATGAAAAACTGTTTTTT	CASSQGPGTNEKLFF
TRBV30	TRBD2	.	TRBJ2-1	TGTGCCTGGAGTTTAGCGGGAGGGCCTTCTGAGCAGTTCTTC	CAWSLAGGPSEQFF
TRBV19	.	.	TRBJ1-1	TGTGCCAGTAGTTCCCGGACGGATTTCGAAGCTTTCTTT	CASSSRTDFEAFF
TRBV28	TRBD1	.	TRBJ2-5	TGTGCCAGCAGTTCCCGGGACAGGATAGGCCAAGAGACCCAGTACTTC	CASSSRDRIGQETQYF
TRBV6-1	TRBD1	.	TRBJ2-5	TGTGCCAGCTTCGACAGGGGCCCGCAGGAGACCCAGTACTTC	CASFDRGPQETQYF
TRBV10-3	.	.	TRBJ2-5	TGTGCCATCAGTGAGACAGGGTACGAGACCCAGTACTTC	CAISETGYETQYF
TRBV5-6	TRBD1	.	TRBJ2-7	TGTGCCAGCGGGACAGGGGACGAGCAGTACTTC	CASGTGDEQYF
TRBV7-9	.	.	TRBJ2-3	TGTGCCAGCAGCTTAGCGGTGGGGGCAGAAGATACGCAGTATTTT	CASSLAVGAEDTQYF
TRBV5-6	.	.	TRBJ1-1	TGTGCCAGCAGCCCCACGGGGTGGGGGAACACTGAAGCTTTCTTT	CASSPTGWGNTEAFF
TRBV7-9	TRBD1	.	TRBJ2-7	TGTGCCAGCAGCCCCCGACAGGGGTACGAGCAGTACTTC	CASSPRQGYEQYF
TRBV15	.	once	TRBJ2-1	TGTGCCACCAGCAGAGAGATAGGAAGGTCCTACAATGAGCAGTTCTTC	CATSREIGRSYNEQFF